These 5 T cell receptor beta chains originate from one sample sequenced in a study of T cells in Graves' hyperthyroidism and ophthalmopathy. Amplification targeted TCR beta CDR3 regions from RNA transcripts. TCR CDR3 regions were first amplified by RT-PCR with HTBI primers. TCRdb passed the multiplex PCR reads through MiXCR, listing each CDR3 protein once. In the table there are 500,000 to 750,000 distinct CDR3 sequences, 15% to 19% of which are singletons. What was sequenced was blood. Receptors were obtained from a woman under 40 with Graves' hyperthyroidism.

This chain links TRBV6-1 with TRBJ2-2, with D hard to call. This CDR3 has 15 residues. V was cut by 3 bases and J by 5 bases, with 13 bases left in between. Germline-derived CDR1 and CDR2 are MNHNS and SASEGT. CDR3 bases: TGTGCCAGCAGTGATTTCAGAGGTTTAACCGGGGAGCTGTTTTTT. Translation: CASSDFRGLTGELFF.

This clonotype has only a few counts. The chain recombines TRBV12-3 or TRBV12-4 with TRBJ1-4; TRBD1 matches 7 bases. CDR3 length equals 14 residues. J was trimmed by 5 bases and V by 6 bases; bases with no gene match: 6. The CDR3 region is CASSQGQENEKLFF. The CDR3, as DNA: TGTGCCAGCAGCCAAGGACAGGAGAATGAAAAACTGTTTTTT.

This clonotype occurred many times. The rearrangement uses TRBV5-1 and TRBJ2-7; D is perhaps TRBD2 (6 bases). This CDR3 region has 15 residues. Germline V gene lookup returns CDR1 SGHRS and CDR2 YFSETQ. V was pared by 0 bases and J by 2 bases, with 12 bases between. The CDR3 DNA is TGCGCCAGCAGCTTGGCCCCCCGGGGGACCTACGAGCAGTACTTC. This codes for CASSLAPRGTYEQYF.

The chain combines TRBV10-3 with TRBJ2-5, with D possibly TRBD2 on 5 matching bases. The CDR3 consists of 9 residues. Trimming removed 11 bases from V and 4 bases from J, with 5 bases in between. CDR1 ENHRY and CDR2 SYGVKD come from the germline V gene. The CDR3 spells CAAGETQYF. DNA of the CDR3: TGTGCCGCGGGAGAGACCCAGTACTTC.

The chain links TRBV5-4 to TRBJ2-3, with TRBD1 identical over 7 bases. CDR3 length: 19 residues. The germline V gene encodes CDR1 SGHNT and CDR2 YYREEE (reference sequence). V lost 1 base and J lost 2; bases outside the gene matches: 16. The CDR3 DNA reads as TGTGCCAGCAGCTTGTGGGAATTGACAGGGCCCCCTTACACAGATACGCAGTATTTT. It codes for CASSLWELTGPPYTDTQYF.